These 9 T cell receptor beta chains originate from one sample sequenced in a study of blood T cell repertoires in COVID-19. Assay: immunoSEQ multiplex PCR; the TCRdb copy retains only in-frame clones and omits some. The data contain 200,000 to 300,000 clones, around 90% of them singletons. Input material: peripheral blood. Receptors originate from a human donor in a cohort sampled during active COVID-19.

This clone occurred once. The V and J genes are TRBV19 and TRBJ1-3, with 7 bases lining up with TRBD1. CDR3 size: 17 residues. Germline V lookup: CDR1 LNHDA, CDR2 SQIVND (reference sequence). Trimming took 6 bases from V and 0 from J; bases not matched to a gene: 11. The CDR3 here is CASSSDHDRASGNTIYF. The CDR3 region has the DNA TGTGCCAGTAGCTCCGACCACGACAGGGCCTCTGGAAACACCATATATTTT.

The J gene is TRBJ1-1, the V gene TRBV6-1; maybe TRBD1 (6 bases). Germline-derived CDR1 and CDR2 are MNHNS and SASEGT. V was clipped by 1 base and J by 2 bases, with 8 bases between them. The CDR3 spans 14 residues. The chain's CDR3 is CASSEGGGNTEAFF. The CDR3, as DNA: TGTGCCAGCAGTGAAGGAGGGGGTAACACTGAAGCTTTCTTT.

This CDR3 reads CASSPTVSLHEQYF. CDR3 DNA sequence: TGTGCCAGCTCACCGACAGTATCTCTTCACGAGCAGTACTTC. J is TRBJ2-7 and V is TRBV18, with a tentative D call TRBD1 (5 bases). V was shortened by 3 bases and J by 5 bases, with 14 bases between the two germline ends. This CDR3 is 14 amino acids long. The germline V gene has CDR1 KGHSH and CDR2 LQKENI.

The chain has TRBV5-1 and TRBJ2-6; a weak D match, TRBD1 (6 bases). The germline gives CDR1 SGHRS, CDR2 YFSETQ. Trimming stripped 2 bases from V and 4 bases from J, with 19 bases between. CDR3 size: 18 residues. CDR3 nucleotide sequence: TGCGCCAGCAGCTTAGCGCCCTGGACAGTCACCGGGGCCAACGTCCTGACTTTC. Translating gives CASSLAPWTVTGANVLTF. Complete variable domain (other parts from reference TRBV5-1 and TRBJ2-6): KAGVTQTPRYLIKTRGQQVTLSCSPISGHRSVSWYQQTPGQGLQFLFEYFSETQRNKGNFPGRFSGRQFSNSRSEMNVSTLELGDSALYLCASSLAPWTVTGANVLTFGAGSRLTVL.

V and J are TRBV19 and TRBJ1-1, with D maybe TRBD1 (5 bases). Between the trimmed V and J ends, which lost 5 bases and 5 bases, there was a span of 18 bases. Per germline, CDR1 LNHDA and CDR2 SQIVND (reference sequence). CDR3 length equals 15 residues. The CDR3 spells CASSSDRDLDTEAFF. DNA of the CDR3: TGTGCCAGTAGTTCCGACCGGGACTTAGATACTGAAGCTTTCTTT.

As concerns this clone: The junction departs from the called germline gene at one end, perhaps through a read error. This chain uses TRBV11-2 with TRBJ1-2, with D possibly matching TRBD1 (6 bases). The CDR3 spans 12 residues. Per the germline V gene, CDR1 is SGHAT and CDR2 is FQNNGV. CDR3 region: CASSLGGRDTTF. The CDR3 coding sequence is TGTGCCAGCAGCTTAGGGGGTCGGGACACTACTTTC.

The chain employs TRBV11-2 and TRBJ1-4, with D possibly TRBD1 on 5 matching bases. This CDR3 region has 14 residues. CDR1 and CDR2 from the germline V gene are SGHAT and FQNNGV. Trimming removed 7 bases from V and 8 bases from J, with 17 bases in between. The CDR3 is CASTMRQGGEKLFF. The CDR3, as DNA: TGTGCCAGCACCATGAGGCAGGGCGGCGAAAAACTGTTTTTT.

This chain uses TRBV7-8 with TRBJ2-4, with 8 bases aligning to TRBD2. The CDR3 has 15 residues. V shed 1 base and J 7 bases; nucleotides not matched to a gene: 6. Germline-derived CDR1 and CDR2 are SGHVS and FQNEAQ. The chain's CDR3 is CASSLVRGGGNIQYF. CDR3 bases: TGTGCCAGCAGCTTAGTTAGGGGCGGGGGGAACATTCAGTACTTC.

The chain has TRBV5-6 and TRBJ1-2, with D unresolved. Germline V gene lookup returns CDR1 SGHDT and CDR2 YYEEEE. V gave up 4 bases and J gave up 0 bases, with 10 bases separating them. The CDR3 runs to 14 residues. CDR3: CASSTHESNYGYTF. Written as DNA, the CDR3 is TGTGCCAGCAGCACACACGAATCTAACTATGGCTACACCTTC.